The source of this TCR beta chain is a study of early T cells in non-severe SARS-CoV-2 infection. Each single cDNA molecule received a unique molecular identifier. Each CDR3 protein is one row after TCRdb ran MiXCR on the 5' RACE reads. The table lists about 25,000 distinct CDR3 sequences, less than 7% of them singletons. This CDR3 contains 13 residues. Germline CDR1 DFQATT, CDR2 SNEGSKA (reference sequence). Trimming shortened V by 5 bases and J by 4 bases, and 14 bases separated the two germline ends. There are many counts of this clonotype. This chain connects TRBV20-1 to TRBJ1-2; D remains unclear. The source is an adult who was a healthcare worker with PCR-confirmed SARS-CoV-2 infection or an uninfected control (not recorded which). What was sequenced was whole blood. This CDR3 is CSAESGSGYGYTF. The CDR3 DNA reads TGCAGTGCTGAGAGCGGGTCGGGCTATGGCTACACCTTC.